A selection of T cell receptor beta chains follows, all from one sample in a study of T cells after posttransplantation cyclophosphamide. Data came from immunoSEQ multiplex PCR; TCRdb stores just in-frame clones and leaves some out. This sample has almost 5,500 clones, each found more than once. Sequenced here: PBMCs, sampled 350 to 400 days after allogeneic stem cell transplant with posttransplant cyclophosphamide. Receptors were obtained from a male patient aged 55-69 years who received an allogeneic stem cell transplant from a related donor, was CMV-positive, and had acute GVHD only. Some T cells may have come from the graft donor. Each CDR3 is given with its conserved first and last residue. A D gene is named only where the DNA matches it firmly. Size is omitted from some rows. Given values are once, few, many or a class for expanded clones.

v_gene: TRBV5-6; d_gene: TRBD1; abundance: many; j_gene: TRBJ2-5; CDR3nt: TGTGCCAGCAGCTCCAGGGGGAAGGGGCTTCAAGAGACCCAGTACTTC; CDR3aa: CASSSRGKGLQETQYF
v_gene: TRBV12-5; d_gene: -; abundance: many; j_gene: TRBJ2-3; CDR3nt: TGTGCTAGTGGTTTGGTACGGCGGCTGGATACGCAGTATTTT; CDR3aa: CASGLVRRLDTQYF
v_gene: TRBV11-3; d_gene: -; abundance: many; j_gene: TRBJ2-1; CDR3nt: TGTGCCAGCAGCTTACGGGGATATGAGCAGTTCTTC; CDR3aa: CASSLRGYEQFF
v_gene: TRBV4-1; d_gene: TRBD2; abundance: few; j_gene: TRBJ2-3; CDR3nt: TGCGCCAGCAGCCAGAATAGCGGGGGGAGCACAGATACGCAGTATTTT; CDR3aa: CASSQNSGGSTDTQYF
v_gene: TRBV7-2; d_gene: TRBD1; abundance: many; j_gene: TRBJ2-3; CDR3nt: TGTGCCAGCAGCCGACAGGGACAGGGGAGCACAGATACGCAGTATTTT; CDR3aa: CASSRQGQGSTDTQYF
v_gene: TRBV4-1; d_gene: -; abundance: many; j_gene: TRBJ1-1; CDR3nt: TGCGCCAGCAGCCAAGTTTTCGGGGGCGGGGGAGAGATGAACACTGAAGCTTTCTTT; CDR3aa: CASSQVFGGGGEMNTEAFF
v_gene: TRBV9; d_gene: -; abundance: many; j_gene: TRBJ2-1; CDR3nt: TGTGCCAGCAGCAACGACTTGGGAGTTTACAATGAGCAGTTCTTC; CDR3aa: CASSNDLGVYNEQFF
v_gene: TRBV2; d_gene: TRBD1; abundance: many; j_gene: TRBJ2-1; CDR3nt: TGTGCCAGCAGTATGGGGACAGGGGGTTACAATGAGCAGTTCTTC; CDR3aa: CASSMGTGGYNEQFF
v_gene: TRBV5-1; d_gene: TRBD1; abundance: many; j_gene: TRBJ1-1; CDR3nt: TGCGCCAGCACCGGACAGGGGGCAGGGAACACTGAAGCTTTCTTT; CDR3aa: CASTGQGAGNTEAFF
v_gene: TRBV7-8; d_gene: TRBD2; abundance: many; j_gene: TRBJ2-7; CDR3nt: TGTGCCAGCAGCCGTAGCGGGGACTACTACGAGCAGTACTTC; CDR3aa: CASSRSGDYYEQYF
v_gene: TRBV6-6; d_gene: -; abundance: many; j_gene: TRBJ1-4; CDR3nt: TGTGCCAGCAGTCCCCCAGGGTTTGCAACTAATGAAAAACTGTTTTTT; CDR3aa: CASSPPGFATNEKLFF
v_gene: TRBV9; d_gene: -; abundance: many; j_gene: TRBJ1-2; CDR3nt: TGTGCCAGCAGTATGACAGTGAACTATGGCTACACCTTC; CDR3aa: CASSMTVNYGYTF
v_gene: TRBV7-2; d_gene: TRBD1; abundance: many; j_gene: TRBJ1-1; CDR3nt: TGTGCCAGCAGCCCACCAGACAGGGGACGGAACACTGAAGCTTTCTTT; CDR3aa: CASSPPDRGRNTEAFF
v_gene: TRBV13; d_gene: -; abundance: many; j_gene: TRBJ2-3; CDR3nt: TGTGCCAGCAGCTTAGGGGCCGAGTCGGGTACGCAGTATTTT; CDR3aa: CASSLGAESGTQYF
v_gene: TRBV6-1; d_gene: TRBD2; abundance: many; j_gene: TRBJ2-3; CDR3nt: TGTGCCAGCAGTGTAGCGGGGGGGGCAGATACGCAGTATTTT; CDR3aa: CASSVAGGADTQYF
v_gene: TRBV27; d_gene: TRBD1; abundance: many; j_gene: TRBJ1-1; CDR3nt: TGTGCCAGCAGCCCCGCGGTAGGGGGCCCAACCAACACTGAAGCTTTCTTT; CDR3aa: CASSPAVGGPTNTEAFF
v_gene: TRBV7-8; d_gene: -; abundance: many; j_gene: TRBJ1-5; CDR3nt: TGTGCCAGCAGCTCCCCTGACATCCGATATAGCAATCAGCCCCAGCATTTT; CDR3aa: CASSSPDIRYSNQPQHF
v_gene: TRBV28; d_gene: TRBD1; abundance: large; j_gene: TRBJ1-5; CDR3nt: TGTGCCAGCAGATCGAGGACAGGGTGGGTCCAGCCCCAGCATTTT; CDR3aa: CASRSRTGWVQPQHF
v_gene: TRBV5-1; d_gene: TRBD1; abundance: many; j_gene: TRBJ1-1; CDR3nt: TGCGCCAGCAGCGGGGACAGGGCTCTGAACACTGAAGCTTTCTTT; CDR3aa: CASSGDRALNTEAFF
v_gene: TRBV29-1; d_gene: -; abundance: many; j_gene: TRBJ2-5; CDR3nt: TGCAGCGTGGAAAGCAAACAAGAGACCCAGTACTTC; CDR3aa: CSVESKQETQYF
v_gene: TRBV7-8; d_gene: TRBD1; abundance: many; j_gene: TRBJ1-1; CDR3nt: TGTGCCAGCAGCTTAGCCGGGACAGGGGCCTCCGGAGAAGCTTTCTTT; CDR3aa: CASSLAGTGASGEAFF
v_gene: TRBV9; d_gene: -; abundance: many; j_gene: TRBJ1-2; CDR3nt: TGTGCCAGCAGCGTAGAACTCCAGGGTAACTATGGCTACACCTTC; CDR3aa: CASSVELQGNYGYTF
v_gene: TRBV18; d_gene: TRBD1; abundance: -; j_gene: TRBJ1-6; CDR3nt: TGTGCCAGCTCACCACTCGATGCAGGGGGCAAAAATTCACCCCTCCACTTT; CDR3aa: CASSPLDAGGKNSPLHF
v_gene: TRBV5-1; d_gene: TRBD1; abundance: many; j_gene: TRBJ1-2; CDR3nt: TGCGCCAGCACAACGGACAGGGATCCTTCCTATGGCTACACCTTC; CDR3aa: CASTTDRDPSYGYTF
v_gene: TRBV27; d_gene: TRBD1; abundance: many; j_gene: TRBJ2-7; CDR3nt: TGTGCCAGCAGCCCCATCGGGACAGGGGTGTCCTACGAGCAGTACTTC; CDR3aa: CASSPIGTGVSYEQYF
v_gene: TRBV15; d_gene: TRBD2; abundance: many; j_gene: TRBJ2-4; CDR3nt: TGTGCCACCAGCAGAGTTGGTAATAGCGGGGTTATCTCTGCACTCGCCAAAAACATTCAGTACTTC; CDR3aa: CATSRVGNSGVISALAKNIQYF
v_gene: TRBV4-3; d_gene: TRBD2; abundance: many; j_gene: TRBJ2-5; CDR3nt: TGCGCCAGCAGCCAAGACTGGCCAAGGGGTAGCGGGGGGCGTGGAGAGACCCAGTACTTC; CDR3aa: CASSQDWPRGSGGRGETQYF